These 21 T cell receptor beta chains originate from one sample sequenced in a study of CD8+CD57+ T cells in acquired aplastic anemia. CD8+CD57+ cell expansion, shown by flow cytometry, had occurred in the patients selected for sequencing. Genomic DNA was employed as the template in profiling TCR beta VDJ and CDR3. One entry per CDR3 protein results from TCRdb running MiXCR on the reads. The sample carries approximately 170,000 distinct CDR3 sequences, around 43% recorded once. Sample: sorted CD4+, CD8+, or CD8+CD57+ T cells (not recorded which) from PBMCs. The receptors here all came from a human donor with aplastic anemia.

The chain joins TRBV4-2 to TRBJ2-7; D not certain. V dropped 1 base and J dropped 0 bases, with 10 bases sitting between them. The CDR3 totals 15 residues. CDR1 is LGHNA, CDR2 YNFKEQ, per germline. CDR3 in DNA: TGTGCCAGCAGCCAAGGTGAGAGTAACTCCTACGAGCAGTACTTC. Amino acid sequence: CASSQGESNSYEQYF.

The chain couples TRBV6-5 to TRBJ2-7; 7 bases line up with TRBD2. The ends lost 4 bases at V and 2 bases at J; junction bases unmatched: 5. This CDR3 is 14 amino acids long. Looked up from germline, CDR1 is MNHEY and CDR2 is SVGAGI. The CDR3 reads CASSSSGTTYEQYF. The CDR3, as DNA: TGTGCCAGCAGTTCTTCCGGGACTACCTACGAGCAGTACTTC.

As for this clonotype: One end of the junction is discordant with germline, which a read error may explain. The chain combines TRBV6-1 with TRBJ1-2; TRBD1 agrees at 8 bases. The CDR3 length is 14 residues. Per the germline V gene, CDR1 is MNHNS and CDR2 is SASEGT. Here the CDR3 reads CASSDGTGSYGHTF. CDR3 nucleotide sequence: TGTGCCAGCAGCGACGGGACAGGCTCCTATGGCCACACCTTC.

The rearrangement links TRBV11-3 to TRBJ1-1; D not certain. The V and J ends lost 6 bases and 3 bases respectively, with 8 bases between them. Germline lookup yields CDR1 SGHNT and CDR2 YENEEA. CDR3 length: 12 residues. CDR3 region: CASSSLDTEAFF. In DNA, the CDR3 is TGTGCCAGCAGTTCCCTAGACACTGAAGCTTTCTTT.

The genes are TRBV24-1 and TRBJ2-3; D is possibly TRBD1 (6 bases). Germline V gives CDR1 KGHDR, CDR2 SFDVKD. The CDR3 covers 13 residues. The ends were cut back, 4 bases at V and 7 bases at J, with 11 bases in the middle. The CDR3 coding sequence is TGTGCCACCAGTGACCTTACAGGGTATACGCAGTATTTT. This translates into CATSDLTGYTQYF.

The V call is TRBV10-1, the J call TRBJ1-1; 8 bases are a match to TRBD1. CDR3 length equals 13 residues. V dropped 4 bases and J dropped 5; count of bases not matched to a gene: 3. Germline CDR1 reads WNHNN; CDR2 reads SYGVQD (reference sequence). The CDR3: CASSGRGRTEAFF. Here the CDR3 DNA reads TGCGCCAGCAGTGGCAGGGGGCGGACTGAAGCTTTCTTT.

The V and J genes are TRBV29-1 and TRBJ1-1; D is ambiguous. Per germline, CDR1 SQVTM and CDR2 ANQGSEA. Deletions cut 7 bases from V and 6 bases from J, with 18 bases between. The CDR3 consists of 13 residues. The CDR3 loop is CSARPGSRPEAFF. CDR3 DNA sequence: TGCAGCGCTAGGCCGGGTTCCCGACCTGAAGCTTTCTTT.

The chain carries TRBV25-1 and TRBJ2-5; the match to TRBD1 covers 9 bases. J lost 5 bases, V lost 8 bases, and 9 bases had no gene match. Germline V lookup: CDR1 MGHDK, CDR2 SYGVNS. This CDR3 spans 14 amino acids. The CDR3 DNA follows: TGTGCCAGCGTACCCGGGACAGGGCAGGAGACCCAGTACTTC. As protein: CASVPGTGQETQYF.

This clonotype has just a few counts. This may be a read error, as it is one base from a much larger clone. This chain joins TRBV11-2 and TRBJ2-5, with D perhaps matching TRBD2 (7 bases). V lost 2 bases and J 7 bases, leaving 17 bases between the germline ends. In germline, CDR1 is SGHAT, CDR2 FQNNGV. The CDR3 has 15 amino acids. In nucleotides, the CDR3 is TGTGCCAGCAGCTTACAGGGGACTACGATAGGGACCCAGTACTTC. Translating it yields CASSLQGTTIGTQYF.

With regard to this clonotype: A much bigger clone sits one base away, suggesting this may be a read error. The chain combines TRBV2 with TRBJ2-7; 8 bases map to TRBD1. CDR1 and CDR2 from the germline V gene are SNHLY and FYNNEI. The length of the CDR3 is 15 residues. After removal of 7 bases from V and 2 bases from J, the junction contained 10 bases not matched to a gene. In nucleotides, the CDR3 is TGTGCCAGCACTTTATCGCGACAGGGGACCTACGAGCAGTACTTC. Its translation: CASTLSRQGTYEQYF.

At least ten counts were recorded for this clonotype. This chain uses TRBV20-1 with TRBJ2-3; possibly TRBD2 for D (5 bases). V was trimmed by 4 bases and J by 4 bases, leaving 12 bases between them. The germline CDR1 and CDR2 sequences are DFQATT and SNEGSKA (reference sequence). This CDR3 region has 13 residues. CDR3 nucleotides: TGCAGTGCTATGCTAGCCGGGGCAGATACGCAGTATTTT. Translated, it gives CSAMLAGADTQYF.

This clonotype was counted ten times or more. The chain carries TRBV7-9 and TRBJ2-1; 8 bases map to TRBD2. Per the germline V gene, CDR1 is SEHNR and CDR2 is FQNEAQ (reference sequence). Germline trimming cut 5 bases from V and 10 bases from J; bases unmatched to any gene: 1. CDR3 length: 11 residues. CDR3 nucleotides: TGTGCCAGCAGCCCGGGAGGGGAGCAGTTCTTC. Protein sequence: CASSPGGEQFF.

The chain couples TRBV12-3 or TRBV12-4 to TRBJ1-5; D may be TRBD1 (5 bases). Trimming stripped 5 bases from V and 0 bases from J, with 11 bases between. The CDR3 totals 15 residues. CDR3 amino acids: CASSRTDNSNQPQHF. The CDR3, as DNA: TGTGCCAGCAGTCGGACGGACAATAGCAATCAGCCCCAGCATTTT.

About this clonotype: Just one base apart from a much larger clone, this may be a read error. Lacking the conserved final phenylalanine or tryptophan, this CDR3 likely reflects a read error. The chain couples TRBV5-4 to TRBJ1-4, with no clear D. Trimming stripped 4 bases from V and 5 bases from J, with 9 bases between. The germline gives CDR1 SGHNT, CDR2 YYREEE (reference sequence). The CDR3 loop spans 13 amino acids. The CDR3 region is CASSVFPNEKLFS. The DNA for the CDR3 is TGTGCCAGCAGCGTCTTCCCAAATGAAAAACTGTTTTCT.

CDR3 amino acids: CASSRQGGYEQYV. For the CDR3, the DNA is TGTGCCAGCAGCCGACAGGGGGGATACGAGCAGTACGTC. The chain employs TRBV7-9 and TRBJ2-7; 9 nucleotides match TRBD1. This CDR3 region has 13 residues. Germline trimming cut 5 bases from V and 4 bases from J; bases unmatched to any gene: 3. CDR1 and CDR2 (germline): SEHNR, FQNEAQ (reference sequence).

This clonotype has at least ten counts. V is TRBV6-6 and J is TRBJ1-5; D unclear. V was pared by 6 bases and J by 4 bases, with 16 bases between. Germline-derived CDR1 and CDR2 are MNHNY and SVGAGI (reference sequence). The length of the CDR3 is 15 residues. This CDR3 reads CASSPALERNQPQHF. The CDR3 region has the DNA TGTGCCAGCAGCCCCGCTCTCGAACGAAATCAGCCCCAGCATTTT.

Note on this clonotype: One junction end disagrees with the germline gene, perhaps due to a read error. CDR3 bases: TGTGCCAGCAGTTTAATGGGTTTGGGGGCAGATACGCAGTATTTT. Protein sequence: CASSLMGLGADTQYF. J is TRBJ2-3 and V is TRBV10-3; either TRBD1 or TRBD2 may supply D (5 bases each). From germline, CDR1 is ENHRY and CDR2 SYGVKD. The CDR3 totals 15 residues.

At least ten counts were recorded for this clonotype. The chain has TRBV15 and TRBJ2-1; no firm D call. V gave up 0 bases and J gave up 4 bases, with 7 bases separating them. Germline V gives CDR1 LNHNV, CDR2 YYDKDF (reference sequence). The CDR3 has 14 residues. The CDR3 DNA follows: TGTGCCACCAGCAGAGATCCGCAGTACAATGAGCAGTTCTTC. Protein: CATSRDPQYNEQFF.

This clonotype was detected a few times. Relative to the germline gene, one junction end is altered; a read error may explain this. The rearrangement links TRBV4-2 to TRBJ2-1; 13 nucleotides align to TRBD2. The length of the CDR3 is 15 residues. Germline-derived CDR1 and CDR2 are LGHNA and YNFKEQ. The CDR3 spells CASTQTSGGAREQFF. As DNA, the CDR3 is TGTGCCAGCACCCAAACTAGCGGGGGGGCCAGAGAGCAGTTCTTC.

The V call is TRBV9, the J call TRBJ2-7; 9 nucleotides align to TRBD2. V was clipped by 4 bases and J by 5 bases; unmatched bases: 10. CDR3 length: 15 amino acids. Germline V CDR1 and CDR2: SGDLS, YYNGEE. The CDR3, as DNA: TGTGCCAGCAGCCAGGCCGGGACTAGCTACAACGAGCAGTACGTC. It codes for CASSQAGTSYNEQYV.

In this sample, this clonotype turned up once. The chain joins TRBV29-1 to TRBJ1-5; no reliable D call. This CDR3 spans 13 amino acids. The germline V gene has CDR1 SQVTM and CDR2 ANQGSEA. Trimming cost V 4 bases and J 4 bases, with 11 bases left between them. The CDR3 nucleotides read TGCAGCGTTGGAGAGGGCTTAAATCAGCCCCAGCATTTT. Residues: CSVGEGLNQPQHF.